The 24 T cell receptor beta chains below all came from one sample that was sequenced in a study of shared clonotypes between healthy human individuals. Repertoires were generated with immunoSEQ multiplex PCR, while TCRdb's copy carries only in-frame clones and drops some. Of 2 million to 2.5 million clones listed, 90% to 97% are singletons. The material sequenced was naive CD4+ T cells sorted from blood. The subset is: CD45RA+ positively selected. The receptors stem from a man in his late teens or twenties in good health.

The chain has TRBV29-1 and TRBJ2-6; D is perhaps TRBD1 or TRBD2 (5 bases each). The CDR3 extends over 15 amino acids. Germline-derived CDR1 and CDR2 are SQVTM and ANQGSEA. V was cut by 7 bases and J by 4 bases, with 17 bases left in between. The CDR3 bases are TGCAGCGCTGGGGACCCCTCCGGGGGGGCCAACGTCCTGACTTTC. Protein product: CSAGDPSGGANVLTF.

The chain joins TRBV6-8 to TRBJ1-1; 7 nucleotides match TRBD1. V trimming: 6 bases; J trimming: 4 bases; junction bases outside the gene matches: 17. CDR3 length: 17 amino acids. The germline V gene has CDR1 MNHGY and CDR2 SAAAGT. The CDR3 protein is CASSPERTGRDCTEAFF. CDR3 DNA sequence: TGTGCCAGCAGCCCCGAGAGGACAGGTCGGGATTGCACTGAAGCTTTCTTT.

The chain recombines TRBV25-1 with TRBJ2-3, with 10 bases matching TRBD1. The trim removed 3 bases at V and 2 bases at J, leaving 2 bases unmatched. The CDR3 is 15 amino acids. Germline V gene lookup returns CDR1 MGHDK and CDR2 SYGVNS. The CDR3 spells CASSEGQGYTDTQYF. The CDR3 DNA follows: TGTGCCAGCAGTGAGGGACAGGGGTACACAGATACGCAGTATTTT.

The CDR3 region is CASSFRDRGSEQFF. In DNA, the CDR3 is TGTGCCAGCAGTTTCCGGGACAGGGGGAGTGAGCAGTTCTTC. This sequence joins TRBV6-6 and TRBJ2-1; 11 nucleotides agree with TRBD1. J was trimmed by 9 bases and V by 4 bases; bases with no gene match: 5. This CDR3 spans 14 amino acids. Germline V gene data show CDR1 as MNHNY and CDR2 as SVGAGI (reference sequence).

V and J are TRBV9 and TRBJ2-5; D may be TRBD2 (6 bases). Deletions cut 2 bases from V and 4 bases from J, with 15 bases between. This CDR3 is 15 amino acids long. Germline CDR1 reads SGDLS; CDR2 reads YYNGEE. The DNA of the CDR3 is TGTGCCAGCAGCGTCACGGAGGGAAATGGAGAGACCCAGTACTTC. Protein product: CASSVTEGNGETQYF.

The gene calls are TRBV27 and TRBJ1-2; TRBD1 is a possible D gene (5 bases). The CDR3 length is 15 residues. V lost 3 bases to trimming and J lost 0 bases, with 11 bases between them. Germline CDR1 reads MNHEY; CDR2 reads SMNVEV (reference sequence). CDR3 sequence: CASSFWGTSNYGYTF. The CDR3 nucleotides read TGTGCCAGCAGTTTTTGGGGGACCTCTAACTATGGCTACACCTTC.

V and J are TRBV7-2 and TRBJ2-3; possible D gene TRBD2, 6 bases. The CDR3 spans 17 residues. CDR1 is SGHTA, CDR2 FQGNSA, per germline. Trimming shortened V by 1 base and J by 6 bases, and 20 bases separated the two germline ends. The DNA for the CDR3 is TGTGCCAGCAGCTTAGTAGCGGCAGGGAGCAAGCGGGATACGCAGTATTTT. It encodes CASSLVAAGSKRDTQYF.

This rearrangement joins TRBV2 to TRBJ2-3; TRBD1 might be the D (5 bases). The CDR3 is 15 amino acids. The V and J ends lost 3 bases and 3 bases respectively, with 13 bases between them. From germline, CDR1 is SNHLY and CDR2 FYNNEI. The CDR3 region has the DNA TGTGCCAGCAGTGATGGTACAGGCATGACAGATACGCAGTATTTT. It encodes CASSDGTGMTDTQYF.

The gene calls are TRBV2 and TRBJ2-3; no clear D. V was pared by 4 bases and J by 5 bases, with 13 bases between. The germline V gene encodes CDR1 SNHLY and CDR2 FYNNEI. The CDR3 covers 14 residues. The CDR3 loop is CASSATVSKDTQYF. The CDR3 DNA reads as TGTGCCAGCAGTGCAACAGTATCTAAAGATACGCAGTATTTT.

CDR3 sequence reads: CASSPGGGGAYNEQFF. The CDR3 nucleotides read TGCGCCAGCAGCCCAGGCGGGGGGGGCGCCTACAATGAGCAGTTCTTC. The chain recombines TRBV5-1 with TRBJ2-1; 9 bases are shared with TRBD2. The CDR3 runs to 16 residues. J was trimmed by 2 bases and V by 4 bases; bases with no gene match: 7. Looked up from germline, CDR1 is SGHRS and CDR2 is YFSETQ.

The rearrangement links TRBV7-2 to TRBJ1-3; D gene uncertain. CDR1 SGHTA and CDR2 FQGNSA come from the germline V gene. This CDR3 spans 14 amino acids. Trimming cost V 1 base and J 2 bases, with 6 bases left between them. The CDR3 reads CASSLEATGNTIYF. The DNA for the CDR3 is TGTGCCAGCAGCTTAGAGGCGACTGGAAACACCATATATTTT. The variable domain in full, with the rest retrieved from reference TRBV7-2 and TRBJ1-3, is GAGVSQSPSNKVTEKGKDVELRCDPISGHTALYWYRQSLGQGLEFLIYFQGNSAPDKSGLPSDRFSAERTGGSVSTLTIQRTQQEDSAVYLCASSLEATGNTIYFGEGSWLTVV.

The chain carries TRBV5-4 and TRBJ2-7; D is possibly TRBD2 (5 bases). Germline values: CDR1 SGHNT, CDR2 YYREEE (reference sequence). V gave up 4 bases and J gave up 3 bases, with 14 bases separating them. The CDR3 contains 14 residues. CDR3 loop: CASSPPQGLYEQYF. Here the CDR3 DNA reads TGTGCCAGCAGCCCGCCTCAAGGACTCTACGAGCAGTACTTC. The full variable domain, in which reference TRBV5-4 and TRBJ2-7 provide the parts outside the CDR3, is ETGVTQSPTHLIKTRGQQVTLRCSSQSGHNTVSWYQQALGQGPQFIFQYYREEENGRGNFPPRFSGLQFPNYSSELNVNALELDDSALYLCASSPPQGLYEQYFGPGTRLTVT.

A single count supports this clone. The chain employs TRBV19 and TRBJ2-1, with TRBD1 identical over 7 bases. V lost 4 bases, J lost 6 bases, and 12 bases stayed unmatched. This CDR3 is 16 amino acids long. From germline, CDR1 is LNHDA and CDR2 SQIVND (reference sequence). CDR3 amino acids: CASSKGTGQVLNEQFF. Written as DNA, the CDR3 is TGTGCCAGTAGTAAGGGGACCGGACAGGTGCTCAATGAGCAGTTCTTC.

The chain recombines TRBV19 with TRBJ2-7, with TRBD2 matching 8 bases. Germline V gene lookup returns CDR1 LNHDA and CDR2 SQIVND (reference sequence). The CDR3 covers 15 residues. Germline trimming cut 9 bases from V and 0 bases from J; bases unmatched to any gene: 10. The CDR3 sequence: CASQGSSGYSYEQYF. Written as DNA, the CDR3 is TGTGCCAGCCAGGGGTCTAGCGGGTACTCCTACGAGCAGTACTTC.

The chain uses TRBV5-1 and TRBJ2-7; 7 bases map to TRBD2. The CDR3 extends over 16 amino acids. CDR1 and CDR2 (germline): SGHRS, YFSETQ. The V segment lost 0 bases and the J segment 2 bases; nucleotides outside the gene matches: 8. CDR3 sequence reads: CASSLASGAGAYEQYF. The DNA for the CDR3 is TGCGCCAGCAGCTTGGCCTCCGGGGCGGGAGCCTACGAGCAGTACTTC.

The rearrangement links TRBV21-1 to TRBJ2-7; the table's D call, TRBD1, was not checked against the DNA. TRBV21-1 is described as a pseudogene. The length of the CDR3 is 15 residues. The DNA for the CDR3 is TGTGCCAGCAGCAGCGAGGACAGGGCCTCCTACGAGCAGTACTTC. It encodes CASSSEDRASYEQYF.

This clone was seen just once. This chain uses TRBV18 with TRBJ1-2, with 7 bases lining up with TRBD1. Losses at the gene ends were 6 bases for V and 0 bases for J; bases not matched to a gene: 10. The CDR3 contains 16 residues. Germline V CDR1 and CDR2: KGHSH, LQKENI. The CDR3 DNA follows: TGTGCCAGCTCTCTAAAACAGGGGAAAGCTAACTATGGCTACACCTTC. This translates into CASSLKQGKANYGYTF.

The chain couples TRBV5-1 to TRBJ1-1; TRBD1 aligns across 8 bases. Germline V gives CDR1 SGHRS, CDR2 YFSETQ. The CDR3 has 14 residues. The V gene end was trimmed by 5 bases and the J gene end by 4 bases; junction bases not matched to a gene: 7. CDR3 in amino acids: CASRPQGAITEAFF. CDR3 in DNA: TGCGCCAGCAGACCTCAGGGGGCGATCACTGAAGCTTTCTTT.

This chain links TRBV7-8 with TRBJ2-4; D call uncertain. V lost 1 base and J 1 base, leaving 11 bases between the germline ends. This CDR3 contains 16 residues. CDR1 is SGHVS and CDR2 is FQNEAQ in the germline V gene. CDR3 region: CASSLGPLGAKNIQYF. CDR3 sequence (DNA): TGTGCCAGCAGCTTAGGGCCCCTCGGGGCCAAAAACATTCAGTACTTC.

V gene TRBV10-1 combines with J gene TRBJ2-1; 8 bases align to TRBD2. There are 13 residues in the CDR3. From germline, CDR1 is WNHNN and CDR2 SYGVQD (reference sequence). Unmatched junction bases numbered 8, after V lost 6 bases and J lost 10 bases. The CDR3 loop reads CASSQGLGREQFF. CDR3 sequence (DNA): TGCGCCAGCAGCCAGGGACTAGGTAGGGAGCAGTTCTTC.

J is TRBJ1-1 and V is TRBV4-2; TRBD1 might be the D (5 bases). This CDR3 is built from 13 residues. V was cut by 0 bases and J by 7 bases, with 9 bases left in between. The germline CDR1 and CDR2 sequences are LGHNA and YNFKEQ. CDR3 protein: CASSQELGGEAFF. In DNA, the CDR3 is TGTGCCAGCAGCCAAGAGCTGGGGGGTGAAGCTTTCTTT.

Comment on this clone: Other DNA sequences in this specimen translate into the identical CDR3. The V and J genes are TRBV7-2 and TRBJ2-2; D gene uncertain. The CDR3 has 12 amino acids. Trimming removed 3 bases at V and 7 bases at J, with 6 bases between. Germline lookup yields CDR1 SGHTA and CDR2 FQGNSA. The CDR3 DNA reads TGTGCCAGCAGCTTTGTTAGCGGGGAGCTGTTTTTT. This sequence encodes CASSFVSGELFF.

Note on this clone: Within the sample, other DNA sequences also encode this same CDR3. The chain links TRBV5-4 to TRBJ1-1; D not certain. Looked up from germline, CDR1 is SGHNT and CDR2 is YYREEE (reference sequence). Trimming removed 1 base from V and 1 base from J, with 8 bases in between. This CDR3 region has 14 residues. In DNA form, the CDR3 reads TGTGCCAGCAGCTTGAAGACGGGGAACACTGAAGCTTTCTTT. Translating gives CASSLKTGNTEAFF.

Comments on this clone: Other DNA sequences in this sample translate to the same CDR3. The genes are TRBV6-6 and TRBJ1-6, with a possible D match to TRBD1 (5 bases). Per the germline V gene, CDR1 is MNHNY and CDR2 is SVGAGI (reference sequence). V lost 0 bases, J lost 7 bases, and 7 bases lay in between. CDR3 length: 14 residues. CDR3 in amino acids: CASSYSGGNSPLHF. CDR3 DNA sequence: TGTGCCAGCAGTTACTCGGGGGGAAATTCACCCCTCCACTTT.